The present T cell receptor beta chain was sequenced within a study of blood T cell repertoires in COVID-19. Study at large: The samples span acute and convalescent COVID-19 from the United States, Italy and Spain.

Germline CDR1 DFQATT, CDR2 SNEGSKA (reference sequence). The CDR3 has 12 residues. With 3 bases removed from V and 2 bases from J, the gap between germline ends came to 5 bases. Using immunoSEQ multiplex PCR, the repertoire was profiled, and TCRdb retains in-frame clones only, with some absent. This repertoire shows roughly 430,000 clones, 88% found once; its top ten account for roughly 2%. This clone was observed a single time. Other DNA sequences in this specimen translate into the identical CDR3. Cohort placement rested on clinical history that participants reported themselves. The chain combines TRBV20-1 with TRBJ1-5; D is undetermined. The material sequenced was PBMCs or T cells enriched from blood (not recorded which). The sequence derives from a woman aged 40 to 49 with acute COVID-19. The CDR3 is CSASRGNQPQHF. The DNA for the CDR3 is TGCAGTGCTAGTCGCGGCAATCAGCCCCAGCATTTT.